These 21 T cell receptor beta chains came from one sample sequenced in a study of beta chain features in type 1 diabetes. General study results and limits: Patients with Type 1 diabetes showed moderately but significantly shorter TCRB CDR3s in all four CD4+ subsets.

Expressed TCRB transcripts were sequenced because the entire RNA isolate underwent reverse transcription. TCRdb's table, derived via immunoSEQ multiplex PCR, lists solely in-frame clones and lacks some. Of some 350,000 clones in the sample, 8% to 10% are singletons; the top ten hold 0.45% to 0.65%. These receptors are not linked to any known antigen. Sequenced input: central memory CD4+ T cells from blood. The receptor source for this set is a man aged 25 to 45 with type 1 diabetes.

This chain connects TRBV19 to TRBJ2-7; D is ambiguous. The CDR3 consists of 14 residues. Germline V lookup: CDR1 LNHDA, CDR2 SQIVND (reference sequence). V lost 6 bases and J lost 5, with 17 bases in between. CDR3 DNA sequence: TGTGCCAGTAGCCCTCCCCCTCTTGGGAACGAGCAGTACTTC. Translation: CASSPPPLGNEQYF.

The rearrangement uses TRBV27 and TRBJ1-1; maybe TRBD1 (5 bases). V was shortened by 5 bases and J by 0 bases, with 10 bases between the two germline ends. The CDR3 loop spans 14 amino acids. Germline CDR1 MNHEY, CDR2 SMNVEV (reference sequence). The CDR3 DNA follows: TGTGCCAGCAGTCGCGAGGGGCTGAACACTGAAGCTTTCTTT. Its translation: CASSREGLNTEAFF.

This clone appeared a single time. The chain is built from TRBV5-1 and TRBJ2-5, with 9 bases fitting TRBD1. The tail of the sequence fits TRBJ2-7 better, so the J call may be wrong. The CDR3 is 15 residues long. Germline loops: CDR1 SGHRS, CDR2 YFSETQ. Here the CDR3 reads CASSPEGQGWTEQYF. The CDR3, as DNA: TGCGCCAGCAGCCCCGAGGGACAGGGATGGACCGAGCAGTACTTC.

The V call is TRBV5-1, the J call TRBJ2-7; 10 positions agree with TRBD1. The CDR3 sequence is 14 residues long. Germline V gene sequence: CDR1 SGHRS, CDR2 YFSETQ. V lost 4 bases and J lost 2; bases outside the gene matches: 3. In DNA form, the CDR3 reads TGCGCCAGCAGCCGGGACAGGGGCCCCTACGAGCAGTACTTC. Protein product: CASSRDRGPYEQYF.

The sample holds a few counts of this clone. The CDR3 nucleotides are TGTGCCAGCAGCTTGGCCTACACAGATACGCAGTATTTT. This translates into CASSLAYTDTQYF. This chain joins TRBV5-6 and TRBJ2-3; D remains ambiguous. The CDR3 length is 13 residues. Germline values: CDR1 SGHDT, CDR2 YYEEEE. V lost 0 bases and J lost 2, with 4 bases in between.

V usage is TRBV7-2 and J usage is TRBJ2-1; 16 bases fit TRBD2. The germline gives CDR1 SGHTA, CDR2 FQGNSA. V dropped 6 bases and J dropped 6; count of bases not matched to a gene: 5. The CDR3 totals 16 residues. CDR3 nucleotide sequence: TGTGCCAGCAGGACCGGGACTAGCGGGAGGGTCAATGAGCAGTTCTTC. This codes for CASRTGTSGRVNEQFF.

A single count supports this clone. CDR3 protein: CASSHSDRGYGYTF. In DNA form, the CDR3 reads TGCGCCAGCAGCCACTCGGACAGGGGCTATGGCTACACCTTC. The chain couples TRBV4-3 to TRBJ1-2; TRBD1 matches 9 bases. The CDR3 totals 14 residues. The J segment lost 4 bases and the V segment lost 3 bases, leaving 3 bases of the junction unmatched. Looked up from germline, CDR1 is LGHNA and CDR2 is YSLEER.

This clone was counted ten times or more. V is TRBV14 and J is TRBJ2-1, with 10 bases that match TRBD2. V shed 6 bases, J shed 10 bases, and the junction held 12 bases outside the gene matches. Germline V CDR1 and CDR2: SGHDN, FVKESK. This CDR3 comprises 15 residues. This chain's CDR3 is CASSLLAGGRQEQFF. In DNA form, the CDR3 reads TGTGCCAGCAGTCTATTAGCGGGAGGTCGACAGGAGCAGTTCTTC. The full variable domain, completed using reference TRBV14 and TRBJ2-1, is EAGVTQFPSHSVIEKGQTVTLRCDPISGHDNLYWYRRVMGKEIKFLLHFVKESKQDESGMPNNRFLAERTGGTYSTLKVQPAELEDSGVYFCASSLLAGGRQEQFFGPGTRLTVL.

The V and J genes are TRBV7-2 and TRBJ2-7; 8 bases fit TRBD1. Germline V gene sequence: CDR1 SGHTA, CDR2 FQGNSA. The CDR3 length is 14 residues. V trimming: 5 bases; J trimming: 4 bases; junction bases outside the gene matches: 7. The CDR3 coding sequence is TGTGCCAGCAGCAAGAGACAGGGGTGGTACGAGCAGTACTTC. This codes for CASSKRQGWYEQYF.

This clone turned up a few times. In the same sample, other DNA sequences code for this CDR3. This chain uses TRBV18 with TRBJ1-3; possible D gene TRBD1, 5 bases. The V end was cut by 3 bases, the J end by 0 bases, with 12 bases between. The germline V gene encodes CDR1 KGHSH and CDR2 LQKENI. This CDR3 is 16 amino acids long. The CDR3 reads CASSPNQGDSGNTIYF. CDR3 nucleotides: TGTGCCAGCTCACCGAACCAAGGGGACTCTGGAAACACCATATATTTT.

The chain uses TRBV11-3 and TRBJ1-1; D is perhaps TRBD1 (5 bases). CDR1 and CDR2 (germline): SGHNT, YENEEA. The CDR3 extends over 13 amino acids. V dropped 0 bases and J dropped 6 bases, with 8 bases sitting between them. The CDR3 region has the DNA TGTGCCAGCAGCTTAGAAGAGGGGTCTGAAGCTTTCTTT. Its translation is CASSLEEGSEAFF.

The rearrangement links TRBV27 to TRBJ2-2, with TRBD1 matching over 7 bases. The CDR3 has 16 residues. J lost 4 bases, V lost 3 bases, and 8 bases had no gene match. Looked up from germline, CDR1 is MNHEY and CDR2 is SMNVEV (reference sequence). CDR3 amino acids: CASSLLTGAGTGELFF. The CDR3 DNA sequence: TGTGCCAGCAGTTTGTTAACAGGGGCGGGCACCGGGGAGCTGTTTTTT.

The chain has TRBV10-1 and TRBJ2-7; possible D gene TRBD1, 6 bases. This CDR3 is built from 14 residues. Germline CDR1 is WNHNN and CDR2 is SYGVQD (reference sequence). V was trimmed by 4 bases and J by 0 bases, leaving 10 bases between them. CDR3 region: CASSGRGGSYEQYF. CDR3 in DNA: TGCGCCAGCAGTGGCAGGGGTGGCTCCTACGAGCAGTACTTC.

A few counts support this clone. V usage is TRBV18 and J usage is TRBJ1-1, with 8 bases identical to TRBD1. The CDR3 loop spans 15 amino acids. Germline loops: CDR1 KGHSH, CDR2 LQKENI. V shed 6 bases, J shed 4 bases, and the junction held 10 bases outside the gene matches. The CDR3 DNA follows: TGTGCCAGCTCTAAAGTCCAGGACAGGGTCACTGAAGCTTTCTTT. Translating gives CASSKVQDRVTEAFF. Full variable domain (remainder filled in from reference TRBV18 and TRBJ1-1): NAGVMQNPRHLVRRRGQEARLRCSPMKGHSHVYWYRQLPEEGLKFMVYLQKENIIDESGMPKERFSAEFPKEGPSILRIQQVVRGDSAAYFCASSKVQDRVTEAFFGQGTRLTVV.

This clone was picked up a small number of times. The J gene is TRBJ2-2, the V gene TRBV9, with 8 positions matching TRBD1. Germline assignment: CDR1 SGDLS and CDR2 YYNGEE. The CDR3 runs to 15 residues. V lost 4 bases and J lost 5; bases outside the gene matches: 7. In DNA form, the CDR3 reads TGTGCCAGCAGCCTCGGGACAGGCCAGACCGGGGAGCTGTTTTTT. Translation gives CASSLGTGQTGELFF. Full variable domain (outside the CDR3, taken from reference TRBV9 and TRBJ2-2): DSGVTQTPKHLITATGQRVTLRCSPRSGDLSVYWYQQSLDQGLQFLIQYYNGEERAKGNILERFSAQQFPDLHSELNLSSLELGDSALYFCASSLGTGQTGELFFGEGSRLTVL.

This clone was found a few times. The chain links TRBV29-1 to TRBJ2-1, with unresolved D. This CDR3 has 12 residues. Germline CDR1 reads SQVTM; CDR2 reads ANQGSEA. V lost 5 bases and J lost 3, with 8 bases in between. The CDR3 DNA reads TGCAGCGTTCAGGAGATCTACAATGAGCAGTTCTTC. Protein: CSVQEIYNEQFF.

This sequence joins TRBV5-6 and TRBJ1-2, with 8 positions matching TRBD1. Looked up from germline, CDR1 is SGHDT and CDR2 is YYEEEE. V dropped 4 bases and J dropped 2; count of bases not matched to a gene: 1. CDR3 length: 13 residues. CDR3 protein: CASSRDRNYGYTF. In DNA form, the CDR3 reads TGTGCCAGCAGCCGGGACAGGAACTATGGCTACACCTTC.

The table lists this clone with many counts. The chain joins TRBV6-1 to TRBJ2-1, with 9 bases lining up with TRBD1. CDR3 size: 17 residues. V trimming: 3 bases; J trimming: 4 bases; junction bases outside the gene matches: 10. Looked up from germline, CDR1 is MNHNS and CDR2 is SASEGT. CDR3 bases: TGTGCCAGCAGTGATCAGGCCACGGGACAGGGTTACAATGAGCAGTTCTTC. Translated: CASSDQATGQGYNEQFF.

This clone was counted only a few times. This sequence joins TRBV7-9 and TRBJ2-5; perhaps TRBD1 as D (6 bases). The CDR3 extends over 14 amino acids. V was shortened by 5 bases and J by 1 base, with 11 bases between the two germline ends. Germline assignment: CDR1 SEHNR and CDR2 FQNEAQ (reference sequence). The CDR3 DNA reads TGTGCCAGCAGCCGACAGGCTTTCCAAGAGACCCAGTACTTC. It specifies CASSRQAFQETQYF.

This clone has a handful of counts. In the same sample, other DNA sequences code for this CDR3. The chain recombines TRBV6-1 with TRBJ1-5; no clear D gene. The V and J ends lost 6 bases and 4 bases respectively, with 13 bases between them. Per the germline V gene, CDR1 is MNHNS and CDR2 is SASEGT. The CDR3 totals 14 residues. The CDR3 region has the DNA TGTGCCAGCAGCTCTGTCGGTCCAAATCAGCCCCAGCATTTT. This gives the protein CASSSVGPNQPQHF.

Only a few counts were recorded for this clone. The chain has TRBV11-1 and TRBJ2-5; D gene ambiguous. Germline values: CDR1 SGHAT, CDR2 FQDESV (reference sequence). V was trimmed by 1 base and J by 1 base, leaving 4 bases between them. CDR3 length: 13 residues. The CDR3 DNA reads TGTGCCAGCAGCTTAGAGGGCCAAGAGACCCAGTACTTC. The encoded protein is CASSLEGQETQYF.